Listed below are T cell receptor beta chains from one sample, sequenced in a study of T cells after posttransplantation cyclophosphamide. Libraries were prepared by immunoSEQ multiplex PCR; TCRdb keeps only in-frame clonotypes and omits some of them. The sample yields about 30,000 clones, without any singletons. Sequenced: PBMCs. These receptors were obtained from a woman aged 60-75 years in good health, CMV-negative, and a related stem cell transplant donor. Each CDR3 is given without its conserved first and last residue. A D gene is named only where the DNA matches it firmly.

D | J | V | CDR3
NA | TRBJ2-7 | TRBV12-3/TRBV12-4 | ASSLAGADEQY
NA | TRBJ2-2 | TRBV5-5 | ASSLQAARGTGELF
NA | TRBJ1-6 | TRBV6-6 | ALKGQGTSPLH
NA | TRBJ2-7 | TRBV11-2 | ASSFRTVSEQY
TRBD2 | TRBJ2-3 | TRBV10-2 | ASVLAGGTDTQY
TRBD1 | TRBJ1-1 | TRBV19 | ASKSRDRGVGTEAF
NA | TRBJ1-1 | TRBV6-5 | ASTRGLGTEAF
NA | TRBJ2-3 | TRBV27 | ASSLYPAGSQY
NA | TRBJ2-5 | TRBV5-1 | ASSLPDRQTSRQETQY
NA | TRBJ2-1 | TRBV13 | ASRQSSYNEQF
TRBD1 | TRBJ2-1 | TRBV6-1 | ASRGTGTYNEQF
TRBD2 | TRBJ2-1 | TRBV6-2/TRBV6-3 | ASQPRGTTNEQF
NA | TRBJ1-2 | TRBV19 | ASSISQGSGYT